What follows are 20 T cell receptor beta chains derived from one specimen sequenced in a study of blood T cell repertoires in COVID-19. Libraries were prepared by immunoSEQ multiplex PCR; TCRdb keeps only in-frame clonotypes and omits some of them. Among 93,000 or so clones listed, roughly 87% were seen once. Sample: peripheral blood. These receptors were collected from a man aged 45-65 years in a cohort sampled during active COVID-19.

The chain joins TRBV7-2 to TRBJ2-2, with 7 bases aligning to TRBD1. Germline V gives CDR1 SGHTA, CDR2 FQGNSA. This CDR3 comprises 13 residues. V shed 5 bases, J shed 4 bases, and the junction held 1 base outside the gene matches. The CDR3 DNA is TGTGCCAGCAGCGGGACAGTCACCGGGGAGCTGTTTTTT. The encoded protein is CASSGTVTGELFF.

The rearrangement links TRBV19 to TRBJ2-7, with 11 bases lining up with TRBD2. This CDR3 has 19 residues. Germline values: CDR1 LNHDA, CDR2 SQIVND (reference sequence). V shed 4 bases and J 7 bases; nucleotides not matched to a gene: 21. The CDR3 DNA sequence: TGTGCCAGTAGTAACCGACAGGTCGGCCGGAGACTAGCGGGGTCGGAGCAGTACTTC. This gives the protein CASSNRQVGRRLAGSEQYF.

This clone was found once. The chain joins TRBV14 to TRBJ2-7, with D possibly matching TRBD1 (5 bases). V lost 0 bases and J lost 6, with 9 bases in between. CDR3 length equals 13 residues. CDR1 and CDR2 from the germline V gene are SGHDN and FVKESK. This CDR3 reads CASSQDRVGEQYF. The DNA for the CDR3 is TGTGCCAGCAGCCAAGACAGGGTGGGCGAGCAGTACTTC.

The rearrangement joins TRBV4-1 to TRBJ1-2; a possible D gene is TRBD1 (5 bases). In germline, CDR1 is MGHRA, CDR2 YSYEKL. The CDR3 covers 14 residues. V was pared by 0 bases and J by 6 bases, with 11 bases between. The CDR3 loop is CASSQEGVGDGYTF. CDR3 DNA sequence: TGCGCCAGCAGCCAAGAAGGGGTTGGGGATGGCTACACCTTC.

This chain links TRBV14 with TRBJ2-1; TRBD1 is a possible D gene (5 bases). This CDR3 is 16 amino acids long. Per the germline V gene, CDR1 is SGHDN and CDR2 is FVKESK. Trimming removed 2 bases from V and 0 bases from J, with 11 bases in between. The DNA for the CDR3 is TGTGCCAGCAGCCAATTAGGGGCCCGCTCCTACAATGAGCAGTTCTTC. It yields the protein CASSQLGARSYNEQFF.

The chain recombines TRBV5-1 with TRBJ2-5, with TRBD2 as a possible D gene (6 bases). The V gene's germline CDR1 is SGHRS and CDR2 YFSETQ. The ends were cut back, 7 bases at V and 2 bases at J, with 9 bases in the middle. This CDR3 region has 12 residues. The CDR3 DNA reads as TGCGCCAGCGGTCGGGAGCAAGAGACCCAGTACTTC. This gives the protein CASGREQETQYF.

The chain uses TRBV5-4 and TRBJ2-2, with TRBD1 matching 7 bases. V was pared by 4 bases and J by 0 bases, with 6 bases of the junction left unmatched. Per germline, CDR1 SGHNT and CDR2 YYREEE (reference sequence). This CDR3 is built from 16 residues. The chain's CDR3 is CASSPPGQTNTGELFF. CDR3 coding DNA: TGTGCCAGCAGCCCTCCGGGACAGACGAACACCGGGGAGCTGTTTTTT. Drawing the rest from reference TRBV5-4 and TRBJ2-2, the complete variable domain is ETGVTQSPTHLIKTRGQQVTLRCSSQSGHNTVSWYQQALGQGPQFIFQYYREEENGRGNFPPRFSGLQFPNYSSELNVNALELDDSALYLCASSPPGQTNTGELFFGEGSRLTVL.

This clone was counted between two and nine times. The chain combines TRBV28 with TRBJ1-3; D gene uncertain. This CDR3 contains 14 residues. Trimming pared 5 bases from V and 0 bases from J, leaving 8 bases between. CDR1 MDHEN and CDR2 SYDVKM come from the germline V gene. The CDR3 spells CASSPLNSGNTIYF. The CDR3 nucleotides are TGTGCCAGCAGTCCACTAAACTCTGGAAACACCATATATTTT.

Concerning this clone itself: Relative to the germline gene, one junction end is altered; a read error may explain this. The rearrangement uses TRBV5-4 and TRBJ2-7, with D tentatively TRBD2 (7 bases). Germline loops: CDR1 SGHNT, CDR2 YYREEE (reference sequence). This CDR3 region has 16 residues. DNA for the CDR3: TGTGCCAGCAGTCCTGGGGGGGCGGGGGTCTCCTCCGAGCAGTACTTC. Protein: CASSPGGAGVSSEQYF.

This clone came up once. CDR3 residues: CASSLGTGYEQYV. CDR3 bases: TGTGCCAGCAGCTTGGGTACAGGCTACGAGCAGTACGTC. This chain uses TRBV11-2 with TRBJ2-7, with TRBD1 as a possible D gene (5 bases). The V end was cut by 3 bases, the J end by 3 bases, with 9 bases between. The CDR3 covers 13 residues. CDR1 and CDR2 from the germline V gene are SGHAT and FQNNGV.

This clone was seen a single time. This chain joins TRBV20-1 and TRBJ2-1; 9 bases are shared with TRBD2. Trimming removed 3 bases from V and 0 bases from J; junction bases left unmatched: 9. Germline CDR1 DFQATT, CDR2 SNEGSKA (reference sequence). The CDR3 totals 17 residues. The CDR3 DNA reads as TGCAGTGCTAGTCAAGCGGGGGGTCCCCTCTCCTACAATGAGCAGTTCTTC. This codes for CSASQAGGPLSYNEQFF.

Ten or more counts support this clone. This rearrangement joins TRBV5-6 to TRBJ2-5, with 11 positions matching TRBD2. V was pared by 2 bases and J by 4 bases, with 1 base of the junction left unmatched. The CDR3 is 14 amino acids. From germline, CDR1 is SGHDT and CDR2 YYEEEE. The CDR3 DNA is TGTGCCAGCAGCTTTGGGACTAGCGGAGAGACCCAGTACTTC. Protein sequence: CASSFGTSGETQYF.

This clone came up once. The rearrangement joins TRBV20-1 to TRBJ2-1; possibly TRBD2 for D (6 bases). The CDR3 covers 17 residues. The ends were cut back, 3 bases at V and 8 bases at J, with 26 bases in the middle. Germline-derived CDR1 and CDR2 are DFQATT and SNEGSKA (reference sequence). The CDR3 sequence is CSASIGGVSFPGHEQFF. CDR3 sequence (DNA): TGCAGTGCTAGTATTGGCGGGGTGTCGTTCCCCGGTCATGAGCAGTTCTTC.

The chain's CDR3 is CASSSGQGEGAFF. CDR3 nucleotides: TGCGCCAGCAGCTCCGGACAGGGGGAGGGGGCTTTCTTT. The chain combines TRBV5-1 with TRBJ1-1; TRBD1 agrees at 10 bases. This CDR3 has 13 amino acids. Germline CDR1 reads SGHRS; CDR2 reads YFSETQ. Unmatched junction bases numbered 7, after V lost 3 bases and J lost 11 bases.

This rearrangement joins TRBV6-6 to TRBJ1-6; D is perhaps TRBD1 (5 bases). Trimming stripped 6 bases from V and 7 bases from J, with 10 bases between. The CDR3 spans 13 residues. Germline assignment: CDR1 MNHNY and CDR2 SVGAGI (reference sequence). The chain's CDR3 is CASRPRENSPLHF. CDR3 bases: TGTGCCAGCAGACCCAGGGAAAATTCACCCCTCCACTTT.

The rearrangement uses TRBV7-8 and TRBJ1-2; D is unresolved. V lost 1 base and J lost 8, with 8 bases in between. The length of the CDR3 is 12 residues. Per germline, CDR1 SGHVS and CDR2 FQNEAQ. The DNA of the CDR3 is TGTGCCAGCAGCTTAGTGGAGGGAGGCTACACCTTC. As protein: CASSLVEGGYTF.

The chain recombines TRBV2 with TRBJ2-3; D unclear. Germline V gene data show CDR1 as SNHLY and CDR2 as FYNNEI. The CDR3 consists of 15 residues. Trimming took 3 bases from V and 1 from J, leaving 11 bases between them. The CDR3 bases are TGTGCCAGCAGTGACAGAAACTACCGCACAGATACGCAGTATTTT. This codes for CASSDRNYRTDTQYF.

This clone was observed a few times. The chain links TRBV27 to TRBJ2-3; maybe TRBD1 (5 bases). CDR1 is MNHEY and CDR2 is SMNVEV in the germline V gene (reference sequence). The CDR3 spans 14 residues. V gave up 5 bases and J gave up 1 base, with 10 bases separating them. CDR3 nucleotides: TGTGCCAGCAGTATCTCCAGGGGCACAGATACGCAGTATTTT. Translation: CASSISRGTDTQYF.

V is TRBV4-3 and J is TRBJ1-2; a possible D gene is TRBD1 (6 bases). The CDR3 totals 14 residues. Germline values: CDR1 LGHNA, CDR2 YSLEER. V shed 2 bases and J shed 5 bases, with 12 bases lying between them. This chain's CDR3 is CASSQSEQGYGYTF. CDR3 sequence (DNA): TGCGCCAGCAGCCAATCAGAACAGGGATATGGCTACACCTTC.

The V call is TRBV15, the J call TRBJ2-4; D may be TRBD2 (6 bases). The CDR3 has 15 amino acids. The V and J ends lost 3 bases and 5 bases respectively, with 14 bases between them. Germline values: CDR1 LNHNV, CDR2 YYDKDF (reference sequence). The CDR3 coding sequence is TGTGCCACCAGCAGGGCGGGGAAGAGGGAAAACATTCAGTACTTC. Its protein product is CATSRAGKRENIQYF.